The 17 T cell receptor beta chains reported below all come from one sample, sequenced in a study of OX40 agonist ivuxolimab in advanced cancers. Here immunoSEQ multiplex PCR was the method, and the copy in TCRdb shows in-frame clones only, minus some. The table lists some 25,000 clones, over 60% of them singletons. Specimen: CD4+ or CD8+ T cells sorted from blood, collected in a trial of the OX40 agonist ivuxolimab. Receptor source: an adult with an advanced solid tumor such as melanoma, head and neck, liver or kidney cancer.

V gene TRBV4-3 combines with J gene TRBJ1-2, with a tentative D call TRBD1 (5 bases). Trimming removed 0 bases at V and 4 bases at J, with 12 bases between. The germline V gene has CDR1 LGHNA and CDR2 YSLEER. The CDR3 length is 15 residues. CDR3 DNA: TGCGCCAGCAGCCAAGATAGTAGTACAGGCTATGGCTACACCTTC. Its protein product is CASSQDSSTGYGYTF.

This clone was seen only once. CDR3 sequence (DNA): TGCGCCAGCAGCCAAGATTGGGGACTAGCGGGGCCTACAGATACGCAGTATTTT. This gives the protein CASSQDWGLAGPTDTQYF. The V call is TRBV4-3, the J call TRBJ2-3; 13 positions agree with TRBD2. The CDR3 contains 18 residues. Germline-derived CDR1 and CDR2 are LGHNA and YSLEER. After removal of 0 bases from V and 3 bases from J, the junction contained 6 bases not matched to a gene.

There are a few counts of this clone. The chain employs TRBV2 and TRBJ2-4; 7 bases map to TRBD1. Germline-derived CDR1 and CDR2 are SNHLY and FYNNEI. V shed 9 bases and J 4 bases; nucleotides not matched to a gene: 12. The CDR3 length is 15 residues. For the CDR3, the DNA is TGTGCCAGTCTGGCGGTCTCACAGGGGAAAAACATTCAGTACTTC. It specifies CASLAVSQGKNIQYF.

The chain combines TRBV13 with TRBJ1-3, with 7 positions matching TRBD1. Germline lookup yields CDR1 PRHDT and CDR2 FYEKMQ (reference sequence). V trimming: 5 bases; J trimming: 4 bases; junction bases outside the gene matches: 11. This CDR3 is built from 16 residues. The CDR3 bases are TGTGCCAGCAGCCGCCGGGAACAGGGGTACGGAAACACCATATATTTT. Its translation: CASSRREQGYGNTIYF.

This chain links TRBV9 with TRBJ2-7, with TRBD1 identical over 8 bases. Per the germline V gene, CDR1 is SGDLS and CDR2 is YYNGEE. V lost 4 bases to trimming and J lost 2 bases; unmatched junction nucleotides: 5. CDR3 length: 14 residues. Here the CDR3 DNA reads TGTGCCAGCAGCTTAGGACAGGGAGCCTACGAGCAGTACTTC. Residues: CASSLGQGAYEQYF.

The genes are TRBV19 and TRBJ2-7; 7 bases line up with TRBD1. The CDR3 runs 14 residues. Germline lookup yields CDR1 LNHDA and CDR2 SQIVND (reference sequence). J lost 1 base, V lost 3 bases, and 3 bases had no gene match. DNA of the CDR3: TGTGCCAGTAGTATCGAGGGACAGTCCTACGAGCAGTACTTC. Translating it yields CASSIEGQSYEQYF.

The chain is built from TRBV7-2 and TRBJ1-5; possibly TRBD1 for D (5 bases). The germline gives CDR1 SGHTA, CDR2 FQGNSA. The CDR3 covers 14 residues. V was pared by 7 bases and J by 1 base, with 11 bases between. CDR3 in amino acids: CASTFGGSNQPQHF. CDR3 DNA: TGTGCCAGCACCTTTGGGGGGAGCAATCAGCCCCAGCATTTT.

J is TRBJ2-5 and V is TRBV5-4; D is unresolved. Trimming took off 2 bases at V and 5 bases at J, with 13 bases between the two ends. Germline CDR1 SGHNT, CDR2 YYREEE (reference sequence). This CDR3 is built from 14 residues. The CDR3 is CASSLLSGGETQYF. CDR3 DNA sequence: TGTGCCAGCAGCTTACTTTCGGGTGGGGAGACCCAGTACTTC.

The chain is built from TRBV4-2 and TRBJ2-3; 7 bases match TRBD2. The CDR3 totals 15 residues. V dropped 5 bases and J dropped 4; count of bases not matched to a gene: 9. CDR1 LGHNA and CDR2 YNFKEQ come from the germline V gene. The CDR3 DNA reads TGTGCCAGCAGCAGAGGGACTACGAAGGCAGATACGCAGTATTTT. Amino acids: CASSRGTTKADTQYF.

The chain couples TRBV27 to TRBJ1-6; no firm D call. With 8 bases removed from V and 11 bases from J, the gap between germline ends came to 16 bases. Germline loops: CDR1 MNHEY, CDR2 SMNVEV (reference sequence). The length of the CDR3 is 13 residues. As DNA, the CDR3 is TGTGCCAGCGGATTCTCCCCGGGCGCACCCCTCCACTTT. It specifies CASGFSPGAPLHF.

V and J are TRBV13 and TRBJ2-7; 7 bases map to TRBD1. Per germline, CDR1 PRHDT and CDR2 FYEKMQ (reference sequence). V dropped 4 bases and J dropped 3; count of bases not matched to a gene: 3. The CDR3 sequence is 13 residues long. The CDR3 nucleotides are TGTGCCAGCAGCTGGACAGGTAGCTACGAGCAGTACTTC. Amino acid sequence: CASSWTGSYEQYF.

The chain joins TRBV6-5 to TRBJ1-2, with 8 nucleotides matching TRBD1. Germline V CDR1 and CDR2: MNHEY, SVGAGI. This CDR3 has 15 amino acids. J was trimmed by 3 bases and V by 2 bases; bases with no gene match: 5. In DNA, the CDR3 is TGTGCCAGCAGTTACGAGTCAGGGGGCTACTATGGCTACACCTTC. Encoded protein: CASSYESGGYYGYTF.

This clone was observed a handful of times. The chain recombines TRBV6-5 with TRBJ2-5; D remains unclear. This CDR3 is 14 amino acids long. Germline V gives CDR1 MNHEY, CDR2 SVGAGI. The V end lost 2 bases, the J end lost 5 bases, and 12 bases lay between the germline ends. CDR3 nucleotides: TGTGCCAGCAGTTACGAGCACCTCGGGGAGACCCAGTACTTC. It translates to CASSYEHLGETQYF.

The sample holds one count of this clone. This chain joins TRBV7-9 and TRBJ1-1, with a tentative D call TRBD1 (5 bases). The V gene lost 5 bases and the J gene lost 5 bases, with 15 bases spanning the gap. Germline V lookup: CDR1 SEHNR, CDR2 FQNEAQ (reference sequence). CDR3 size: 14 residues. CDR3 bases: TGTGCCAGCAGCACCTCGGGGGGGAAGACTGAAGCTTTCTTT. It specifies CASSTSGGKTEAFF.

The chain is built from TRBV7-2 and TRBJ2-4, with 8 nucleotides matching TRBD2. CDR3 size: 17 residues. V gave up 5 bases and J gave up 0 bases; unmatched junction bases: 9. CDR1 SGHTA and CDR2 FQGNSA come from the germline V gene. The CDR3 loop is CASSQGLDLLAKNIQYF. The DNA of the CDR3 is TGTGCCAGCAGCCAGGGACTAGACCTTCTAGCCAAAAACATTCAGTACTTC.

The genes are TRBV19 and TRBJ2-7; 7 bases are shared with TRBD2. V shed 2 bases and J 7 bases; nucleotides not matched to a gene: 8. This CDR3 contains 14 residues. Germline CDR1 reads LNHDA; CDR2 reads SQIVND (reference sequence). In DNA form, the CDR3 reads TGTGCCAGTAGTATATCGGGGGGTTCCAGGGAGCAGTACTTC. Residues: CASSISGGSREQYF.

V and J are TRBV30 and TRBJ1-2, with TRBD1 matching 10 bases. The junction had 4 bases not matched to a gene; V was cut back by 0 bases and J by 3 bases. The CDR3 runs to 15 residues. Germline V gene data show CDR1 as GTSNPN and CDR2 as SVGIG (reference sequence). CDR3 residues: CAWSVATGGDYGYTF. The DNA for the CDR3 is TGTGCCTGGAGTGTCGCGACAGGGGGCGACTATGGCTACACCTTC.